Described below is a single T cell receptor (beta chain) sequence and its context. The antigen remains undetermined. Time point: patch test 3, about 24 weeks after DPC sensitization. Treatment: therapeutic diphenylcyclopropenone sensitization with weekly scalp DPC. This record comes from a study of human T cells and chemical hapten exposure. Study results and caveats: High-frequency TCRs, those above 1 in 1000, stayed the same after DPC sensitization. With alopecia, donors may have immune responses unlike healthy people's. Relative to controls, expanded TCRs formed significantly more large CDR3 similarity clusters.

With 1 base removed from V and 6 bases from J, the gap between germline ends came to 7 bases. The germline gives CDR1 KGHSH, CDR2 LQKENI. The CDR3 extends over 13 amino acids. The study's library attached unique molecular identifiers to single cDNA molecules. MiXCR, run by TCRdb on the RACE reads, gives a single entry per CDR3 protein. The repertoire holds 150,000 to 200,000 distinct CDR3 sequences, with around a quarter as singletons. This receptor was taken from a middle-aged woman with alopecia areata. Some clones in this sample may be carry-over from other donors' samples. The J gene is TRBJ2-1, the V gene TRBV18; D possibly corresponds to TRBD2 (5 bases). The sequencing used whole blood, collected in connection with sensitization to the hapten diphenylcyclopropenone (DPC). The CDR3 nucleotides read TGTGCCAGCTCACCACTCGGGGTCAATGAGCAGTTCTTC. Residues: CASSPLGVNEQFF.